The source of this TCR beta chain is a study of cytomegalovirus exposure and HLA in healthy donors. Overall study: When just under 400 donors were genotyped, approximately 81% of them were found to fall in the Caucasian-associated ancestry cluster.

There are 15 residues in the CDR3. The junction had 1 base not matched to a gene; V was cut back by 2 bases and J by 1 base. Germline values: CDR1 LGHNT, CDR2 FRNRAP. Comments on this clone: Its antigen is undetermined.

Notes on the study in general: Later analysis placed DRB1 highest and HLA-C lowest in TCR association rates, which differed by HLA locus.

A multiplex PCR was run with 60 Vbeta primers and 13 Jbeta primers. TCRdb keeps only in-frame clones here, not all; method: immunoSEQ multiplex PCR. The sample includes approximately 220,000 clones, around 85% of them seen just once. The genes are TRBV12-5 and TRBJ2-3, with 9 bases matching TRBD2. The TCR sequence derives from a girl aged 2 to 9 in good health and CMV-seronegative. The specimen sequenced was PBMCs. Here the CDR3 reads CASGLRTSGTDTQYF. The CDR3 DNA reads as TGTGCTAGTGGTTTGAGGACTAGCGGCACAGATACGCAGTATTTT.